This TCR beta chain was observed in a study of cytomegalovirus exposure and HLA in healthy donors. Study-wide findings and caveats: The classifier reportedly diagnosed cytomegalovirus status with high specificity and sensitivity. CMV antigen specificity of three CMV-associated chains was confirmed in vitro. A later analysis linked roughly 17,000 TCR beta sequences to HLA alleles at 0.05 false discovery rate.

The PCR was carried out with 60 Vbeta primers and 13 Jbeta primers. Sequenced by immunoSEQ multiplex PCR; TCRdb stores in-frame clones only, minus some. The sample contains 150,000 to 200,000 clones, roughly four fifths of which appear only once. This clone was observed once. Its matching antigen is unknown. The germline CDR1 and CDR2 sequences are LNHDA and SQIVND (reference sequence). Trimming removed 3 bases from V and 3 bases from J, with 15 bases in between. The CDR3 totals 15 residues. The chain couples TRBV19 to TRBJ2-7; tentatively, D is TRBD2 (5 bases). The receptor was isolated from a woman aged 25 to 39 in good health and CMV-seronegative. Sequences were obtained from PBMCs. This CDR3 reads CASSILPSNLYEQYF. The CDR3 nucleotides are TGTGCCAGTAGTATTTTGCCTAGCAACCTCTACGAGCAGTACTTC.